A selection of T cell receptor beta chains follows, all from one sample in a study of T cells in Graves' hyperthyroidism and ophthalmopathy. From the multiplex PCR reads, TCRdb called clonotypes with MiXCR, one entry per CDR3 protein. The sample records hundreds of thousands of distinct CDR3 sequences, roughly 15% being singletons. The sequenced sample consisted of blood. These receptors originate from a woman in her forties or fifties with Graves' ophthalmopathy. CDR3s include the opening cysteine and the closing phenylalanine or tryptophan. The D gene is left open where the match is weak. Clone size is shown for a subset of rows, as once, few, many or a class of expanded clone.

D: TRBD2
J: TRBJ2-7
V: TRBV7-2
size: few
CDR3: CASSSRLADYWNTYEQYF
DNA: TGTGCCAGCAGCTCTAGGCTAGCGGACTACTGGAATACCTACGAGCAGTACTTC

D: TRBD1
J: TRBJ1-2
V: TRBV7-2
size: many
CDR3: CASSLRGTGSNYGYTF
DNA: TGTGCCAGCAGCTTACGTGGGACAGGGTCAAACTATGGCTACACCTTC

D: NA
J: TRBJ1-1
V: TRBV20-1
size: NA
CDR3: CSASGQYTEAFF
DNA: TGCAGTGCTAGCGGGCAGTACACTGAAGCTTTCTTT

D: TRBD1
J: TRBJ1-2
V: TRBV10-3
size: few
CDR3: CAISPGQGSGYTF
DNA: TGTGCCATCAGCCCGGGACAGGGATCCGGCTACACCTTC

D: TRBD2
J: TRBJ2-1
V: TRBV11-3
size: few
CDR3: CASSLEGLVTNEQFF
DNA: TGTGCCAGCAGCTTAGAAGGACTAGTAACCAATGAGCAGTTCTTC

D: TRBD2
J: TRBJ2-3
V: TRBV18
size: NA
CDR3: CASSPLGLAGGWNTQYF
DNA: TGTGCCAGCTCACCACTAGGACTAGCGGGAGGTTGGAATACGCAGTATTTT

D: NA
J: TRBJ2-2
V: TRBV14
size: NA
CDR3: CASGWKQTTGELFF
DNA: TGTGCCAGCGGCTGGAAGCAGACCACCGGGGAGCTGTTTTTT

D: NA
J: TRBJ1-1
V: TRBV18
size: NA
CDR3: CASSPTWNTEAFF
DNA: TGTGCCAGCTCCCCCACCTGGAACACTGAAGCTTTCTTT

D: TRBD2
J: TRBJ2-1
V: TRBV24-1
size: NA
CDR3: CATSDPTSGSYNEQFF
DNA: TGTGCCACCAGTGACCCGACTAGCGGGAGCTACAATGAGCAGTTCTTC

D: NA
J: TRBJ2-5
V: TRBV5-8
size: NA
CDR3: CASSKQDQETQYF
DNA: TGTGCCAGCAGCAAACAGGATCAAGAGACCCAGTACTTC

D: NA
J: TRBJ2-4
V: TRBV27
size: many
CDR3: CASSSYPTTLAKNIQYF
DNA: TGTGCCAGCAGTTCCTACCCCACGACATTAGCCAAAAACATTCAGTACTTC

D: NA
J: TRBJ2-1
V: TRBV9
size: few
CDR3: CASSVSRAQSYNEQFF
DNA: TGTGCCAGCAGCGTAAGTCGGGCTCAATCCTACAATGAGCAGTTCTTC

D: NA
J: TRBJ2-2
V: TRBV9
size: many
CDR3: CASSVFAGNTGELFF
DNA: TGTGCCAGCAGCGTATTCGCGGGGAACACCGGGGAGCTGTTTTTT

D: TRBD1
J: TRBJ1-4
V: TRBV20-1
size: many
CDR3: CSAVQGADQTNEKLFF
DNA: TGCAGTGCTGTACAGGGGGCGGATCAAACTAATGAAAAACTGTTTTTT

D: NA
J: TRBJ2-2
V: TRBV4-2
size: few
CDR3: CASSQSSSGIRTGELFF
DNA: TGTGCCAGCAGCCAATCATCCTCCGGGATTCGGACTGGGGAGCTGTTTTTT

D: NA
J: TRBJ2-7
V: TRBV12-3/TRBV12-4
size: many
CDR3: CASSLGVEYEQYF
DNA: TGTGCCAGCAGTTTGGGCGTAGAATATGAGCAGTACTTC

D: TRBD2
J: TRBJ2-1
V: TRBV29-1
size: many
CDR3: CSVELAGGYNEQFF
DNA: TGCAGCGTTGAGCTAGCGGGAGGGTACAATGAGCAGTTCTTC

D: NA
J: TRBJ2-1
V: TRBV5-1
size: many
CDR3: CASSKTSGTGRGSSYNEQFF
DNA: TGCGCCAGCAGCAAAACGTCCGGGACAGGCCGCGGGAGCTCCTACAATGAGCAGTTCTTC

D: TRBD2
J: TRBJ2-1
V: TRBV5-6
size: many
CDR3: CASSLEASGRFINEQFF
DNA: TGTGCCAGCAGCTTGGAAGCTAGCGGGAGATTTATCAATGAGCAGTTCTTC

D: NA
J: TRBJ1-1
V: TRBV2
size: few
CDR3: CASSRPGLGDTEAFF
DNA: TGTGCCAGCAGCCGCCCGGGCCTGGGAGACACTGAAGCTTTCTTT

D: TRBD1
J: TRBJ2-7
V: TRBV7-8
size: many
CDR3: CASSLEDRLTYEQYF
DNA: TGTGCCAGCAGCTTAGAGGACAGGTTAACCTACGAGCAGTACTTC

D: NA
J: TRBJ2-1
V: TRBV19
size: few
CDR3: CASSSSRFSYNEQFF
DNA: TGTGCCAGTAGTTCGAGCCGTTTCTCCTACAATGAGCAGTTCTTC

D: NA
J: TRBJ1-5
V: TRBV28
size: many
CDR3: CASSYGAALSQPQHF
DNA: TGTGCCAGCAGTTACGGGGCGGCGTTGAGTCAGCCCCAGCATTTT

D: TRBD2
J: TRBJ2-7
V: TRBV20-1
size: many
CDR3: CSASAGRGLDEQYF
DNA: TGCAGTGCTAGCGCAGGGAGGGGCCTCGACGAGCAGTACTTC

D: NA
J: TRBJ1-1
V: TRBV19
size: few
CDR3: CASSTRRRLNTEAFF
DNA: TGTGCCAGTAGTACCAGACGGCGATTGAACACTGAAGCTTTCTTT

D: NA
J: TRBJ1-3
V: TRBV28
size: NA
CDR3: CASSLGAGTGNTIYF
DNA: TGTGCCAGCAGCCTAGGGGCAGGGACTGGAAACACCATATATTTT